This TCR beta chain came from a study of blood T cell repertoires in COVID-19. The CDR3 has 11 amino acids. Losses at the gene ends were 6 bases for V and 4 bases for J; bases not matched to a gene: 2. Germline V gene sequence: CDR1 SQVTM, CDR2 ANQGSEA. Of note for this clone: Additional DNA sequences in this sample encode the identical CDR3.

The assay was immunoSEQ multiplex PCR, and TCRdb's table has in-frame clones only and misses some. The data show some 520,000 clones, roughly nine tenths seen once. The Seattle patients joined while their infection was active and were tracked longitudinally afterward. The receptor's source is a young man with COVID-19, enrolled during active disease. V and J are TRBV29-1 and TRBJ1-2; 7 bases map to TRBD1. The specimen sequenced was peripheral blood. The CDR3 sequence is CSVGDSYGYTF. CDR3 nucleotide sequence: TGCAGCGTGGGGGACAGCTATGGCTACACCTTC.